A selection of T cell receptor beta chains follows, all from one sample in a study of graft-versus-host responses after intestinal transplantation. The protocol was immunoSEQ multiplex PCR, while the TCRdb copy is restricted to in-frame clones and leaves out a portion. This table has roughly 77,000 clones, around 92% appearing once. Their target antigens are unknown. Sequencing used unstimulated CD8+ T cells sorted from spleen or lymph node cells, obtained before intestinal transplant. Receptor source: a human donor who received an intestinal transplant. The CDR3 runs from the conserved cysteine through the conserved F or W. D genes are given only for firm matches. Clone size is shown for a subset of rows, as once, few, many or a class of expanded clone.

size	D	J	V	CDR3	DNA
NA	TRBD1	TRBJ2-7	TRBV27	CASSPGTGPGEQYF	TGTGCCAGCAGTCCCGGGACAGGGCCAGGGGAGCAGTACTTC
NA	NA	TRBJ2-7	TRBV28	CASTGGYEQYF	TGTGCCAGCACTGGAGGCTACGAGCAGTACTTC
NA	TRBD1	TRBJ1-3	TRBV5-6	CASSATRQGSGNTIYF	TGTGCCAGCAGCGCCACCCGACAGGGCTCTGGAAACACCATATATTTT
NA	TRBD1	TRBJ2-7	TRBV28	CASSEPGTGVYEQYF	TGTGCCAGCAGTGAACCCGGGACAGGCGTCTACGAGCAGTACTTC
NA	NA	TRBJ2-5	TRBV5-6	CASSSIGMGETQYF	TGTGCCAGCAGCTCAATCGGGATGGGGGAGACCCAGTACTTC
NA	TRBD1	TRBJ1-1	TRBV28	CASSLLEGARNTEAFF	TGTGCCAGCAGTTTACTTGAGGGGGCTAGGAACACTGAAGCTTTCTTT
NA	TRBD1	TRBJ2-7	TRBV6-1	CASSEGPGTGGYEQYF	TGTGCCAGCAGTGAAGGGCCGGGGACAGGGGGGTACGAGCAGTACTTC
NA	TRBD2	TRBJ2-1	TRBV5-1	CASSHYSGGHDNEQFF	TGCGCCAGCAGCCATTATAGCGGGGGCCATGACAATGAGCAGTTCTTC
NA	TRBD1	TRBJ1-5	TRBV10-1	CASTPTKGDSLSNQPQHF	TGCGCCAGCACACCCACCAAAGGGGACAGTCTTAGCAATCAGCCCCAGCATTTT
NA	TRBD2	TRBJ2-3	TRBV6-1	CASSSRTSGTDTQYF	TGTGCCAGCAGTTCCAGGACTAGCGGGACAGATACGCAGTATTTT
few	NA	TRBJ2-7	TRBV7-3	CASSHGQGHYEQYF	TGTGCCAGCAGCCACGGACAAGGCCACTACGAGCAGTACTTC
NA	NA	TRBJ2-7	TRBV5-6	CASSLVTADRYEQYF	TGTGCCAGCAGCTTGGTGACAGCCGACCGCTACGAGCAGTACTTC
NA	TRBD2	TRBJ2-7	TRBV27	CASSFTSGNYEQYF	TGTGCCAGCAGTTTCACTAGCGGGAACTACGAGCAGTACTTC
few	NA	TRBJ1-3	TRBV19	CASNLASSGNTIYF	TGTGCCAGTAATCTGGCCTCCTCTGGAAACACCATATATTTT
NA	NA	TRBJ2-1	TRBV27	CASSFSGGNEQFF	TGTGCCAGCAGTTTCTCCGGTGGCAATGAGCAGTTCTTC
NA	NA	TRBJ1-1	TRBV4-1	CASSQAVGGGTEAFF	TGCGCCAGCAGCCAAGCAGTGGGGGGGGGCACTGAAGCTTTCTTT
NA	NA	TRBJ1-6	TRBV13	CASSSRQEYNSPLHF	TGTGCCAGCAGCTCCCGACAGGAGTATAATTCACCCCTCCACTTT
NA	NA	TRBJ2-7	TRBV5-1	CASSFLAGHETFEQYF	TGCGCCAGCAGCTTTTTGGCAGGGCACGAGACGTTTGAGCAGTACTTC
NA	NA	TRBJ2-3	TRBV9	CASSDRGTSTDTQYF	TGTGCCAGCAGCGACAGAGGGACTAGCACAGATACGCAGTATTTT
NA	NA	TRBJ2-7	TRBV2	CASSPTYSYEQYF	TGTGCCAGCAGTCCCACATACTCCTACGAGCAGTACTTC
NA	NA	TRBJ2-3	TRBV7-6	CASSLAPAMSYPTDTQYF	TGTGCCAGCAGCTTAGCCCCTGCGATGTCCTACCCCACAGATACGCAGTATTTT
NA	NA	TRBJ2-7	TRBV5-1	CASSLPRSGDHEQYF	TGCGCCAGCAGCCTCCCTCGCTCGGGGGACCACGAGCAGTACTTC